This T cell receptor beta chain was recorded in a study of blood T cell repertoires in COVID-19 (dated by TCRdb to 2019 to 2021). Describing the broader study: Collaborator samples came from the United States, Italy and Spain and covered acute and convalescent phases of COVID-19. The material from the prospective study consisted of cDNA or gDNA derived from T cells, B-cell-depleted T cells, or PBMCs. Deeply sampled blood TCRbeta repertoires from subjects exposed to, actively infected with, or recovered from COVID-19 were included in the dataset. The repertoires were released in a freely available public database intended as a resource for research on the immune response to SARS-CoV-2. The samples were drawn from two sources: the first 160 participants of the ongoing ImmuneRACE study, and fewer than 1,500 subjects contributed by 6 global collaborators. Nearly every sample came with metadata listing a de-identified subject ID, COVID-19 status, age in years and sex. Where available, HLA class I and class II types were taken from metadata supplied by the sample provider and were not determined by assay-based typing. The investigation overall reported the following: The quantity of clinical and demographic metadata differed by source and by participant and was supplied without curation.

V is clipped by 9 bases and J by 0 bases, and the sequence between their germline boundaries is 23 bases long. According to the germline V gene, CDR1 reads KGHDR and CDR2 reads SFDVKD. From the cysteine through the phenylalanine, the CDR3 covers 17 amino acids. Only the CDR3 region is kept as DNA, spanning 51 bases read in frame from base 1. Whole blood was collected in K2EDTA tubes by collaborating institutions according to the institutions' own protocols. For TCRbeta analysis, collaborators shipped samples in one of three forms: frozen whole blood, isolated PBMCs, or DNA extracted from either of those sample types. The immunoSEQ Assay, a bias-controlled multiplex PCR, was used to amplify TCRbeta CDR3 regions from genomic DNA. As for how the authors treated the data: The number of nucleated cells in each sample was estimated from the amplification of reference gene primers within the assay. Sequence reads were collapsed and filtered to measure the absolute abundance of every unique TCRbeta CDR3 rearrangement. For each sample, productive Simpson clonality was calculated by taking the square root of Simpson's diversity index across productive rearrangements. Sourced from immuneACCESS, this table was stored by TCRdb with only in-frame sequences that have V and J called. A share of the clones is absent; for the studies checked, an unresolved V gene accounts for under half, and the remainder has no known explanation. V, J and clone size are those of that table, while D and trimming were read from the DNA. Here the sample has fewer than 250,000 clones; around 80% occur a single time. The top ten clones comprise more than 5.5% of the sample.

To note about this clone: The antigen this receptor binds is unknown. Nothing much larger sits one base from this clone, and base qualities are not available.

This sequence was found in a human donor in a cohort sampled during active COVID-19. The rearranged chain carries TRBV24-1 and TRBJ2-7; the D gene lacks a confident call. The sequenced material came from peripheral blood. The CDR3 protein sequence reads: CATLAPEDTDASYEQYF. The DNA sequence follows: TGTGCCACCCTCGCGCCCGAAGACACCGATGCCTCCTACGAGCAGTACTTC.